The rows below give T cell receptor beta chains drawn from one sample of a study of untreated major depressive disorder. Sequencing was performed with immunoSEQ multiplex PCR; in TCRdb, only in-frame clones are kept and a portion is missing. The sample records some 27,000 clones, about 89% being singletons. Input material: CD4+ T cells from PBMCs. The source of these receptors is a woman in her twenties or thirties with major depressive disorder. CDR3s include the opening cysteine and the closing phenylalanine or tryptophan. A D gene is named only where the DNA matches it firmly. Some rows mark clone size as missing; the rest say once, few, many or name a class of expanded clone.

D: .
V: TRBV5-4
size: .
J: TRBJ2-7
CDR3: CASSLRVEGSYEQYF
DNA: TGTGCCAGCAGCTTGCGGGTCGAAGGCTCCTACGAGCAGTACTTC

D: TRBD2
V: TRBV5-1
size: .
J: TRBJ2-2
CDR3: CASRERAGGRIGELFF
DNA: TGCGCCAGCAGGGAGCGGGCGGGAGGGCGCATCGGGGAGCTGTTTTTT

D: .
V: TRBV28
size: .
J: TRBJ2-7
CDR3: CASSRPGSYEQYF
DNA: TGTGCCAGCAGCCGTCCAGGCTCCTACGAGCAGTACTTC

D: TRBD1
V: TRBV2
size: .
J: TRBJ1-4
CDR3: CASSTGTGVTKLFF
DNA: TGTGCCAGCAGTACCGGGACAGGGGTTACTAAACTGTTTTTT

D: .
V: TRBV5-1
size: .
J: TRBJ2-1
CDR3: CASNNYNEQFF
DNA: TGCGCCAGCAACAACTACAATGAGCAGTTCTTC

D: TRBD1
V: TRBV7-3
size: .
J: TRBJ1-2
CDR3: CASSLGDRINYGYTF
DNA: TGTGCCAGCAGCTTAGGGGACAGAATTAACTATGGCTACACCTTC

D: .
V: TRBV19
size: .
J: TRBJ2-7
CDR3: CASSPTRGYEQYF
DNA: TGTGCCAGTAGCCCCACTCGGGGGTACGAGCAGTACTTC

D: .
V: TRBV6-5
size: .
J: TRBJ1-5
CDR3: CASRRGADQPQHF
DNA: TGTGCCAGCAGAAGGGGGGCGGATCAGCCCCAGCATTTT

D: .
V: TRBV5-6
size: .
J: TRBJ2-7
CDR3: CASSLRGRGGSYEQYF
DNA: TGTGCCAGCAGCTTAAGGGGACGTGGGGGCTCCTACGAGCAGTACTTC

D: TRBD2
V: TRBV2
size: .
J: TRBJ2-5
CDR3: CASSDRGGETQYF
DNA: TGTGCCAGCAGTGATCGGGGAGGGGAGACCCAGTACTTC

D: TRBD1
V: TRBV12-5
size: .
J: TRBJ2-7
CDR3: CASARTGTYEQYF
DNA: TGTGCTAGTGCCCGGACAGGAACCTACGAGCAGTACTTC

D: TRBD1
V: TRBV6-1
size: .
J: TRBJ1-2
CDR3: CASKAGQGSYGYTF
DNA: TGTGCCAGCAAGGCCGGACAGGGAAGCTATGGCTACACCTTC

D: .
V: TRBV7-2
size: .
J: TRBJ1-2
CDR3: CASSLAGPGYKGYTF
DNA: TGTGCCAGCAGCTTAGCTGGGCCCGGGTATAAGGGCTACACCTTC

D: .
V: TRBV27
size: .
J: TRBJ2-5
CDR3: CASRWGETQYF
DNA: TGTGCCAGCAGGTGGGGAGAGACCCAGTACTTC

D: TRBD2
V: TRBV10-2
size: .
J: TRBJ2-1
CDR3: CASSEPNILADYNEQFF
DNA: TGCGCCAGCAGTGAGCCTAACATTCTAGCGGATTACAATGAGCAGTTCTTC

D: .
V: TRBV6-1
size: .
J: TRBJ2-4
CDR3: CASSEIGMFQYF
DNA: TGTGCCAGCAGTGAGATTGGAATGTTTCAGTACTTC

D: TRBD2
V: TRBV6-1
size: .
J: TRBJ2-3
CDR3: CATRAGPNTDTQYF
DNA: TGTGCCACTAGAGCGGGGCCCAACACAGATACGCAGTATTTT

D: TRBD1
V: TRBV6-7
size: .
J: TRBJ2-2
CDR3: CASSYFRTGGLLNTGELFF
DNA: TGTGCCAGCAGTTACTTTCGGACAGGGGGCCTCCTAAACACCGGGGAGCTGTTTTTT

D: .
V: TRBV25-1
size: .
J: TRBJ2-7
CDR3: CASSAEGSSYEQYF
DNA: TGTGCCAGCAGCGCAGAGGGGAGCTCCTACGAGCAGTACTTC

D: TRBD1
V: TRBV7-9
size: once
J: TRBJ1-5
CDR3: CASSRGQGRQPQHF
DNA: TGTGCCAGCAGCAGGGGACAGGGGAGACAGCCCCAGCATTTT

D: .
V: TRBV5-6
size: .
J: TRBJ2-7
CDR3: CASSLWGLEQYF
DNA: TGTGCCAGCAGCTTATGGGGGCTCGAGCAGTACTTC

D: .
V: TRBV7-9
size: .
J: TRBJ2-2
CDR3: CASSPRTNPYGGELFF
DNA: TGTGCCAGCAGCCCCCGGACCAATCCGTACGGCGGGGAGCTGTTTTTT

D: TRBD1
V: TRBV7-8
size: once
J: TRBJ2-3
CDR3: CASSFGTGGPGVRYF
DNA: TGTGCCAGCAGCTTCGGGACAGGGGGCCCTGGAGTCCGGTATTTT

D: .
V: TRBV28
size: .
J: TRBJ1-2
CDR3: CASSFRPGTGYTF
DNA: TGTGCCAGCAGTTTTCGGCCGGGGACGGGCTACACCTTC

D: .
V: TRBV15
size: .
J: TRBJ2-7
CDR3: CATTEGPVGEQYF
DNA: TGTGCCACCACTGAGGGTCCGGTTGGCGAGCAGTACTTC

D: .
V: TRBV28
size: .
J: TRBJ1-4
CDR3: CASSIRGFNEKLFF
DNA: TGTGCCAGCAGTATAAGGGGATTTAATGAAAAACTGTTTTTT

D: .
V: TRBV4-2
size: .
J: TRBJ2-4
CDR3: CASSQGGVDVQYF
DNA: TGTGCCAGCAGCCAAGGGGGCGTTGATGTTCAGTACTTC

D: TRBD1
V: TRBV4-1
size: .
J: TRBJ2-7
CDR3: CASSQGDRGRIHEQYF
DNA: TGCGCCAGCAGCCAAGGCGACAGGGGGCGCATTCACGAGCAGTACTTC

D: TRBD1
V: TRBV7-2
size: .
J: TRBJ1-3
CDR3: CASSPRDRGPGAGNTIYF
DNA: TGTGCCAGCAGCCCCCGGGACAGGGGGCCGGGCGCTGGAAACACCATATATTTT

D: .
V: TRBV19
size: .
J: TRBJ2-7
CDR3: CASSNEGSSYEQYF
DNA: TGTGCCAGTAGTAACGAAGGCAGCTCCTACGAGCAGTACTTC

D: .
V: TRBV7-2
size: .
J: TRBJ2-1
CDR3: CASSPRTLIKINEQFF
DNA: TGTGCCAGCAGCCCCAGGACTCTGATTAAAATCAATGAGCAGTTCTTC

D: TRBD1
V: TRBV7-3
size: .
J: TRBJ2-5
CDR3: CASSLYRGETQYF
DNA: TGTGCCAGCAGCTTATACAGGGGGGAGACCCAGTACTTC

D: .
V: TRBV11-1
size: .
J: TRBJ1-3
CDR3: CASSPNLSGNTIYF
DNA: TGTGCCAGCAGCCCGAATTTATCTGGAAACACCATATATTTT

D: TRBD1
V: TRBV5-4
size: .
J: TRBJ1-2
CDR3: CASSLGRQGDYGYTF
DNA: TGTGCCAGCAGCTTGGGTAGACAGGGAGACTATGGCTACACCTTC

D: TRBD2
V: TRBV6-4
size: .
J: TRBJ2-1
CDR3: CASSLAGASYNEQFF
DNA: TGTGCCAGCAGCTTAGCGGGGGCTTCCTACAATGAGCAGTTCTTC

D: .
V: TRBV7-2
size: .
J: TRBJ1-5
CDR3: CASSPNNRVNQPQHF
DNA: TGTGCCAGCAGCCCCAACAACCGGGTCAATCAGCCCCAGCATTTT

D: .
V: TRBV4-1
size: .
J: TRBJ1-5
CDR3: CASSQGRGTSNQPQHF
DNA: TGCGCCAGCAGCCAAGGGAGGGGCACCAGCAATCAGCCCCAGCATTTT

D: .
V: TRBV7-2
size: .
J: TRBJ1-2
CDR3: CASSLTPGSPTF
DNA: TGTGCCAGCAGCTTAACACCAGGAAGTCCCACCTTC

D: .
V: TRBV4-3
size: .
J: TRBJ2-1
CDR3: CASSQVYGLNNEQFF
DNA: TGCGCCAGCAGCCAAGTTTACGGGCTGAACAATGAGCAGTTCTTC

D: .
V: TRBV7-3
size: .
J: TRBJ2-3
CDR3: CASSLTPQGSSTDTQYF
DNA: TGTGCCAGCAGCTTAACCCCACAGGGATCTAGCACAGATACGCAGTATTTT

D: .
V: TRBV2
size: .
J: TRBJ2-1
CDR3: CASRGDSAVFGEQFF
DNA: TGTGCCAGCCGAGGGGATTCCGCGGTGTTCGGTGAGCAGTTCTTC

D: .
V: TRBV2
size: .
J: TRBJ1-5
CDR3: CASSETGYDQPQHF
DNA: TGTGCCAGCAGTGAGACAGGATACGATCAGCCCCAGCATTTT

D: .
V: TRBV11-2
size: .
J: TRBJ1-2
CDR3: CASSQTRGRGYGYTF
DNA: TGTGCCAGCAGCCAGACAAGGGGCCGCGGCTATGGCTACACCTTC

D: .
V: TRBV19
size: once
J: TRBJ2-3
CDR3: CASSIRGVPTDTQYF
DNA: TGTGCCAGTAGTATCCGCGGGGTCCCCACAGATACGCAGTATTTT

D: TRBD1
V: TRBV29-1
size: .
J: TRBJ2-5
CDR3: CSVPDRDSQETQYF
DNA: TGCAGCGTCCCCGACAGGGACAGTCAAGAGACCCAGTACTTC

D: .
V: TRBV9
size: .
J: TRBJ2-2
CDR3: CASSVGTTQTGELFF
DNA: TGTGCCAGCAGCGTCGGGACCACCCAGACCGGGGAGCTGTTTTTT

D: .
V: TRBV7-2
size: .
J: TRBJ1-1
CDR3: CASSLGLGIRTEAFF
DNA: TGTGCCAGCAGCTTAGGGTTGGGGATTCGTACTGAAGCTTTCTTT

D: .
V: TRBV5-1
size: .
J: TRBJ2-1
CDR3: CASSLAAKQTYNEQFF
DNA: TGCGCCAGCAGCTTGGCCGCAAAGCAGACTTACAATGAGCAGTTCTTC

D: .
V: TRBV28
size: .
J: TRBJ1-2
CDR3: CASRWTDWGGYTF
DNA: TGTGCCAGCAGATGGACGGACTGGGGGGGCTACACCTTC

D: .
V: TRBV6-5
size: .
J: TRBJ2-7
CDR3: CASSYSYRSSSYEQYF
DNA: TGTGCCAGCAGTTATTCGTACAGATCGAGCTCCTACGAGCAGTACTTC

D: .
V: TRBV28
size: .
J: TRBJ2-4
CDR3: CASSPTGLAKNIQYF
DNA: TGTGCCAGCAGTCCTACGGGGTTAGCCAAAAACATTCAGTACTTC

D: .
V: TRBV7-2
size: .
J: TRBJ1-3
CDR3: CASSLVSGGYGGNTIYF
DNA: TGTGCCAGCAGCTTAGTGTCAGGAGGGTATGGTGGAAACACCATATATTTT

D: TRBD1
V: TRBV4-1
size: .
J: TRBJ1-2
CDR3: CASSQEPTGAVDYGYTF
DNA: TGCGCCAGCAGCCAAGAACCAACAGGGGCAGTAGACTATGGCTACACCTTC

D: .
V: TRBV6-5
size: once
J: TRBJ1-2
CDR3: CASRRGIGYGYTF
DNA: TGTGCCAGCAGACGGGGCATAGGGTATGGCTACACCTTC

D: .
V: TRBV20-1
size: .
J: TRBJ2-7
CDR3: CSAGGYEQYF
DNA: TGCAGTGCTGGGGGGTACGAGCAGTACTTC